Listed here are 15 T cell receptor beta chains from one sample, sequenced in a study of blood T cells in healthy people across ages (dated by TCRdb to the mid-2010s). Library construction relied on 5' RACE. Data came from an Illumina HiSeq 2500. The second PCR ran for roughly 7 to 12 cycles and used a J-beta primer mix along with a sample-barcoded 5' primer. TCRdb ran its own pipeline on the public reads, namely fastp trimming at Q25 and MiXCR clone calling, and kept in-frame beta chains. Identical CDR3 proteins give one entry, which carries the most common genes and DNA. This sample is represented by fewer than 750,000 distinct CDR3 sequences; over 40% of them were singletons. The top ten clonotypes cover approximately 12% of the sample. Material: blood. The receptors were sampled from a woman of 80 years or more in good health.

This clonotype was observed many times. The chain uses TRBV2 and TRBJ2-3; 7 bases fit TRBD1. V was clipped by 2 bases and J by 4 bases; unmatched bases: 3. Germline V gene sequence: CDR1 SNHLY, CDR2 FYNNEI. The length of the CDR3 is 14 residues. CDR3: CASSERQGADTQYF. The CDR3 DNA is TGTGCCAGCAGTGAAAGGCAGGGGGCAGATACGCAGTATTTT.

V is TRBV4-1 and J is TRBJ2-7, with D perhaps assigned TRBD1 or TRBD2 (5 bases each). There are 15 residues in the CDR3. V gave up 4 bases and J gave up 2 bases, with 15 bases separating them. Germline values: CDR1 MGHRA, CDR2 YSYEKL. The CDR3 here is CASSPRDGPTYEQYF. The CDR3 nucleotides read TGCGCCAGCAGCCCCAGGGACGGTCCAACCTACGAGCAGTACTTC.

This clonotype was detected a few times. V gene TRBV7-9 combines with J gene TRBJ1-2; possibly TRBD1 for D (6 bases). Between the trimmed V and J ends, which lost 8 bases and 4 bases, there was a span of 23 bases. Per germline, CDR1 SEHNR and CDR2 FQNEAQ (reference sequence). This CDR3 contains 16 residues. The CDR3 here is CASSYFGGGIGYGYTF. The DNA of the CDR3 is TGTGCCAGCTCTTACTTTGGGGGCGGAATAGGCTATGGCTACACCTTC.

This chain links TRBV3-1 with TRBJ2-1; TRBD1 agrees at 8 bases. Per the germline V gene, CDR1 is LGHDT and CDR2 is YNNKEL (reference sequence). With 10 bases clipped from V and 9 bases from J, the junction kept 11 bases outside the gene matches. The CDR3 is made up of 13 amino acids. CDR3 sequence (DNA): TGTGCCACCAGGGGGGTTACAGGGGGTGAGCAGTTCTTC. Its protein is CATRGVTGGEQFF.

This sequence joins TRBV3-1 and TRBJ2-1; no clear D gene. Trimming took 1 base from V and 7 from J, leaving 11 bases between them. The CDR3 runs to 14 residues. The germline CDR1 and CDR2 sequences are LGHDT and YNNKEL (reference sequence). The CDR3 protein is CASSQGRGRNEQFF. The DNA for the CDR3 is TGTGCCAGCAGCCAAGGTCGTGGAAGGAATGAGCAGTTCTTC.

The chain joins TRBV12-3 or TRBV12-4 to TRBJ2-1, with a possible D match to TRBD1 (6 bases). The V end lost 1 base, the J end lost 6 bases, and 13 bases lay between the germline ends. The CDR3 loop spans 15 amino acids. The CDR3 loop reads CASSLGLTGSNEQFF. CDR3 nucleotides: TGTGCCAGCAGTTTAGGGTTGACAGGTTCCAATGAGCAGTTCTTC.

This clonotype has a handful of counts. V is TRBV28 and J is TRBJ2-7; no clear D gene. Trimming left V 6 bases short and J 6 bases short, with 18 bases between. Germline CDR1 MDHEN, CDR2 SYDVKM. This CDR3 region has 14 residues. The CDR3 bases are TGTGCCAGCAGACAATTAGGAACAGCACTCGAGCAGTACTTC. The encoded protein is CASRQLGTALEQYF.

A word on this clonotype: With a much larger clone just one base away, this may be a read error. This sequence joins TRBV3-1 and TRBJ2-1, with 13 bases identical to TRBD2. There are 15 residues in the CDR3. CDR1 LGHDT and CDR2 YNNKEL come from the germline V gene (reference sequence). Trimming cost V 3 bases and J 7 bases; bases outside gene matches: 3. The CDR3 nucleotides are TGTGCCAGCAGCCAGAGGACTAGCGGGAGAAATGAGCAGTTCTTC. As protein: CASSQRTSGRNEQFF.

This chain uses TRBV24-1 with TRBJ2-2; 7 positions match TRBD1. There are 14 residues in the CDR3. CDR1 and CDR2 from the germline V gene are KGHDR and SFDVKD. Unmatched junction bases numbered 5, after V lost 4 bases and J lost 7 bases. In nucleotides, the CDR3 is TGTGCCACCAGTGACAACAGGGGCTACGGGGAGCTGTTTTTT. Translated, it gives CATSDNRGYGELFF.

This clonotype has a handful of counts. This chain connects TRBV14 to TRBJ2-4; D not certain. The J call is doubtful: the DNA matches TRBJ2-5 better. Germline assignment: CDR1 SGHDN and CDR2 FVKESK. This CDR3 has 14 residues. The CDR3 coding sequence is TGTGCCAGCAGCCCAAGACCGCGCCAAGAGACCCAGTACTTC. Its translation is CASSPRPRQETQYF.

The V and J genes are TRBV7-9 and TRBJ2-3, with a tentative D call TRBD2 (6 bases). The CDR3 runs to 15 residues. Trimming cost V 8 bases and J 2 bases, with 17 bases left between them. CDR1 is SEHNR and CDR2 is FQNEAQ in the germline V gene (reference sequence). CDR3 sequence: CASGLGLANTDTQYF. DNA of the CDR3: TGTGCCAGCGGGCTGGGGCTAGCGAACACAGATACGCAGTATTTT.

This clonotype was recorded many times. The chain has TRBV6-5 and TRBJ1-5, with 9 nucleotides matching TRBD1. CDR1 MNHEY and CDR2 SVGAGI come from the germline V gene. This CDR3 has 19 amino acids. The V segment lost 4 bases and the J segment 0 bases; nucleotides outside the gene matches: 13. CDR3 sequence: CASSSTPGQGSSSNQPQHF. CDR3 sequence (DNA): TGTGCCAGCAGTTCCACCCCGGGACAGGGATCCTCTAGCAATCAGCCCCAGCATTTT.

The table lists this clonotype with a few counts. The gene calls are TRBV29-1 and TRBJ1-1, with 9 bases fitting TRBD1. After removal of 5 bases from V and 1 base from J, the junction contained 2 bases not matched to a gene. Germline V gene sequence: CDR1 SQVTM, CDR2 ANQGSEA. The CDR3 runs to 13 residues. CDR3 sequence reads: CSVTGQGNTEAFF. The CDR3 region has the DNA TGCAGCGTTACGGGACAGGGGAACACTGAAGCTTTCTTT.

Notes on this clonotype: A much larger clone differs from this one at a single base, so this may be a read error. The rearrangement joins TRBV6-5 to TRBJ1-2, with D possibly matching TRBD1 (5 bases). The germline V and J ends were trimmed by 0 bases and 6 bases, with 14 bases remaining between them. Germline-derived CDR1 and CDR2 are MNHEY and SVGAGI. The length of the CDR3 is 15 residues. The CDR3 nucleotides are TGTGCCAGCAGTTACTCACCAGGGCACACCCATGGCTACACCTTC. This translates into CASSYSPGHTHGYTF.

This chain connects TRBV24-1 to TRBJ1-6; D is ambiguous. V was trimmed by 5 bases and J by 5 bases, leaving 6 bases between them. This CDR3 comprises 13 residues. Germline V CDR1 and CDR2: KGHDR, SFDVKD. CDR3 protein: CATSGTHNSPLHF. CDR3 sequence (DNA): TGTGCCACCAGTGGGACGCATAATTCACCCCTCCACTTT.